Below, 15 T cell receptor beta chains from the same sample are listed, as sequenced in a study of CD8+ T cells in alopecia areata. CD4, CD8alpha, NKG2D, NKG2ACE and other markers guided sorting of pooled cutaneous lymph node cells. Sequencing relied on a cDNA template that was reverse transcribed from extracted RNA. Profiled with immunoSEQ multiplex PCR; TCRdb holds only in-frame clones, not every one. This sample has about 300,000 clones, each found more than once. Sequencing used CD4+ T cells sorted from a lymph node. These receptors were taken from a C3H/HeJ mouse with alopecia areata. MHC haplotype here: H2-k.

This clone was counted ten times or more. The gene names here belong to mouse. The read terminates 4 residues before the CDR3 end, so the remaining end is supplied by the germline J gene. This chain uses TRBV13-1 with TRBJ1-1; D is uncertain. Germline V gene data show CDR1 as NSHNY and CDR2 as SYGAGN. The CDR3 loop spans 11 amino acids. V dropped 5 bases and J dropped 0 bases, with 2 bases sitting between them. The sequenced CDR3 bases are TGTGCCAGCAGAGCAAACACA. Protein: CASRANT. The complete CDR3 reads CASRANTEVFF.

A remark on this clone: All gene names here are mouse names. The CDR3 extends 4 residues past the end of the read, so its final part is completed from the germline J gene. This rearrangement joins TRBV5 to TRBJ2-7, with a possible D match to TRBD2 (5 bases). The CDR3 covers 14 residues. Trimming cost V 4 bases and J 0 bases, with 10 bases left between them. Germline assignment: CDR1 LGHNA and CDR2 YNLKQL (reference sequence). The CDR3 reads CASSPSGSSYEQYF. Partial CDR3 DNA: TGTGCCAGCAGCCCCTCTGGGAGCTCCTAT.

This clone was seen only a few times. Germline and genes here are mouse. The read comes to an end 3 residues before the CDR3 does, leaving the germline J gene to fill in the end. The same CDR3 also results from other DNA sequences found in this sample. V and J are TRBV19 and TRBJ1-6; TRBD1 matches 7 bases. Being an ORF, TRBJ1-6 has a function that is uncertain. V trimming: 4 bases; J trimming: 2 bases; junction bases outside the gene matches: 3. The CDR3 length is 15 residues. Germline values: CDR1 FNHDT, CDR2 SITEND (reference sequence). CDR3 DNA, as far as it was read: TGTGCCAGCAGTGGTACAGGGGCCTATAATTCGCCC. It encodes CASSGTGAYNSP. The whole CDR3 is CASSGTGAYNSPLYF.

In regard to this clone: Mouse gene names apply. The sequence runs out 4 residues before the end of the CDR3; the remainder is reconstructed from the germline J gene. V usage is TRBV17 and J usage is TRBJ2-7; D remains unclear. CDR1 is MNHDT, CDR2 YYDKIL, per germline. The CDR3 loop spans 11 amino acids. The chain's CDR3 is CASSRSYEQYF. CDR3 bases read: TGTGCTAGCAGTAGAAGTTAT.

This clone has more than one count but fewer than ten. The listed genes are named as in mouse. The read comes to an end 4 residues before the CDR3 does, leaving the germline J gene to fill in the end. Other DNA sequences from this sample encode an identical CDR3 as well. The gene calls are TRBV1 and TRBJ2-5, with 8 bases aligning to TRBD2. J lost 2 bases, V lost 1 base, and 2 bases had no gene match. Germline CDR1 reads NSQYPW; CDR2 reads LRSPGD (reference sequence). CDR3 size: 15 residues. CDR3 residues: CTCSAVGGGQDTQYF. Incomplete CDR3 DNA: TGCACCTGCAGTGCAGTTGGGGGGGGCCAAGAC.

Concerning this clone itself: The listed genes are named as in mouse. The CDR3 is cut off 4 residues early in the read; its end comes from the germline J gene. V usage is TRBV4 and J usage is TRBJ2-7, with 9 bases fitting TRBD2. Germline V lookup: CDR1 LGHDT, CDR2 YNNKQL (reference sequence). This CDR3 has 16 amino acids. V shed 3 bases, J shed 0 bases, and the junction held 6 bases outside the gene matches. CDR3 sequence reads: CASSYLLGGSSYEQYF. The CDR3 bases that were read are TGTGCCAGCAGCTACTTACTGGGGGGAAGCTCCTAT.

This clone was observed a handful of times. The gene symbols are mouse symbols. Read data end 4 residues before the CDR3 end; the end is taken from the germline J gene. The chain has TRBV19 and TRBJ2-1, with D possibly being TRBD1 (6 bases). The CDR3 has 14 residues. Germline assignment: CDR1 FNHDT and CDR2 SITEND (reference sequence). The DNA read from the CDR3 is TGTGCCAGCAGTCCTACACAGGGTGGGGCT. It is translated as CASSPTQGGA. From start to end, the CDR3 is CASSPTQGGAEQFF.

About this clone itself: The listed genes are named as in mouse. The read halts 4 residues ahead of the CDR3 end, with the missing end drawn from the germline J gene. Other nucleotide sequences from this sample produce the same CDR3. The chain recombines TRBV31 with TRBJ2-3, with TRBD2 matching over 8 bases. With V trimmed by 0 bases and J by 3 bases, 5 bases remained unmatched. The germline CDR1 and CDR2 sequences are GKSSPN and SITVG. The CDR3 loop spans 15 amino acids. CDR3 DNA, as far as it was read: TGTGCCTGGAGTCTCGGGGGGGCGCGGGCAGAA. This codes for CAWSLGGARAE. The whole CDR3 protein is CAWSLGGARAETLYF.

With respect to this clone: These gene names are mouse names. The read terminates 4 residues ahead of where the CDR3 ends, so the germline J gene completes it. Other DNA sequences from this sample encode an identical CDR3 as well. The chain is built from TRBV1 and TRBJ2-7; a possible D gene is TRBD1 (6 bases). The CDR3 consists of 14 residues. V was trimmed by 0 bases and J by 3 bases, leaving 9 bases between them. Germline CDR1 NSQYPW, CDR2 LRSPGD (reference sequence). CDR3 DNA (partial): TGCACCTGCAGTGCAGACAGGGACAACTAT. Translating it yields CTCSADRDNY. The CDR3 as a whole reads CTCSADRDNYEQYF.

Only a few counts were recorded for this clone. The gene symbols are mouse symbols. The read ends 4 residues early relative to the CDR3; the germline J gene fills the gap. The chain employs TRBV13-1 and TRBJ2-3, with D perhaps TRBD1 (6 bases). V lost 3 bases and J 0 bases, leaving 14 bases between the germline ends. The CDR3 covers 16 residues. CDR1 NSHNY and CDR2 SYGAGN come from the germline V gene. The covered CDR3 bases are TGTGCCAGCAGTGGCAATACAGGGATTAGTGCAGAA. Encoded protein: CASSGNTGISAE. The complete CDR3 protein is CASSGNTGISAETLYF.

This clone has ten or more counts. Genes here carry mouse names. The read ends 4 residues early relative to the CDR3; the germline J gene fills the gap. This sample also contains other DNA sequences that code for the same CDR3. The chain links TRBV17 to TRBJ2-3, with a weak D call TRBD2 (5 bases). Germline V gives CDR1 MNHDT, CDR2 YYDKIL. The CDR3 length is 15 residues. V was cut by 1 base and J by 0 bases, with 8 bases left in between. CDR3 region: CASSRVGSSAETLYF. The part of the CDR3 DNA that was read is TGTGCTAGCAGTAGAGTGGGGTCTAGTGCAGAA.

This clone was found a few times. Gene names denote mouse genes. The read ends 3 residues shy of where the CDR3 ends; the end is completed using the germline J gene. The rearrangement uses TRBV5 and TRBJ1-6; possible D gene TRBD1, 5 bases. TRBJ1-6 is an open reading frame whose function is uncertain. The V end was cut by 0 bases, the J end by 3 bases, with 12 bases between. Germline values: CDR1 LGHNA, CDR2 YNLKQL (reference sequence). The CDR3 has 17 amino acids. CDR3 protein: CASSQDRKGVYNSPLYF. The CDR3 bases that were read are TGTGCCAGCAGCCAAGATCGGAAAGGGGTCTATAATTCGCCC.

Concerning this clone: The gene names given are mouse names. The missing CDR3 end, 4 residues past where the read stops, is filled in from the germline J gene. The genes are TRBV13-2 and TRBJ2-5; D possibly corresponds to TRBD1 (7 bases). There are 16 residues in the CDR3. Trimming took 0 bases from V and 0 from J, leaving 11 bases between them. Looked up from germline, CDR1 is NNHNN and CDR2 is SYGAGS (reference sequence). CDR3 DNA, as far as it was read: TGTGCCAGCGGTGATGCTAGGGGGCTTAACCAAGAC. Protein: CASGDARGLNQD. The CDR3, in full, reads CASGDARGLNQDTQYF.

The sample holds a few counts of this clone. Genes here carry mouse names. The read ends 4 residues shy of where the CDR3 ends; the end is completed using the germline J gene. The chain uses TRBV13-1 and TRBJ2-3; possible D gene TRBD2, 6 bases. Deletions cut 3 bases from V and 0 bases from J, with 14 bases between. This CDR3 has 16 residues. The germline V gene has CDR1 NSHNY and CDR2 SYGAGN. The CDR3 here is CASSGRDSNSAETLYF. CDR3 DNA (partial): TGTGCCAGCAGTGGCCGGGACTCAAATAGTGCAGAA.

Of note for this clone: Gene names refer to mouse genes. The CDR3 end falls 4 residues outside the read, so it is completed with the germline J gene. This sample includes further DNA sequences coding for the same CDR3. The chain links TRBV5 to TRBJ2-1, with 7 bases fitting TRBD1. Looked up from germline, CDR1 is LGHNA and CDR2 is YNLKQL (reference sequence). The CDR3 loop spans 14 amino acids. Losses at the gene ends were 4 bases for V and 2 bases for J; bases not matched to a gene: 2. Incomplete CDR3 DNA: TGTGCCAGCAGCCGCGGGACAGACTATGCT. Encoded protein: CASSRGTDYA. In full, the CDR3 is CASSRGTDYAEQFF.